This TCR beta chain was recovered during a study of response to subunit inactivated influenza vaccine. A single record per CDR3 protein comes from TCRdb applying MiXCR to the RT-PCR reads. Counted here are 550,000 to 600,000 distinct CDR3 sequences, 12% occurring once; the ten biggest clones make up roughly 10%. The sample holds a few counts of this clonotype. The sequence was collected from a man in his forties or fifties who received an inactivated influenza vaccine. Sequencing used PBMCs from blood, obtained on the day of vaccination.

The CDR3 coding sequence is TGTGCCAGCAGTTACCGCGCGGGCCAGGGCCAGCCCCAGCATTTT. This encodes CASSYRAGQGQPQHF. The gene calls are TRBV6-5 and TRBJ1-5; perhaps TRBD1 as D (5 bases). Germline CDR1 is MNHEY and CDR2 is SVGAGI. Between the trimmed V and J ends, which lost 2 bases and 7 bases, there was a span of 15 bases. The CDR3 totals 15 residues.